Included here is one TCR beta chain sequence, with context. Germline CDR1 and CDR2: SQVTM and ANQGSEA. This CDR3 spans 14 amino acids. Trimming shortened V by 2 bases and J by 1 base, and 12 bases separated the two germline ends. The data are from a study of blood T cells in healthy people across ages. A second PCR, run for about 7 to 11 cycles, used a sample-barcoded 5' primer plus a J-beta primer mix. Each single sample gave us at least 2.5 million CDR3-containing paired-end reads. TCRdb itself ran the 5' RACE reads through MiXCR, one entry per CDR3 protein. Here the sample spans over a million distinct CDR3 sequences, under 30% being singletons. The same data also contributed to another study, on T cells of mothers and their children.

Sequences were obtained from blood. The sequence was obtained from a girl aged 2 to 10 in good health. This chain links TRBV29-1 with TRBJ2-7; D is unresolved. In DNA form, the CDR3 reads TGCAGCGTTGAAAATCCAGGATTTTCCTACGAGCAGTACTTC. This gives the protein CSVENPGFSYEQYF.